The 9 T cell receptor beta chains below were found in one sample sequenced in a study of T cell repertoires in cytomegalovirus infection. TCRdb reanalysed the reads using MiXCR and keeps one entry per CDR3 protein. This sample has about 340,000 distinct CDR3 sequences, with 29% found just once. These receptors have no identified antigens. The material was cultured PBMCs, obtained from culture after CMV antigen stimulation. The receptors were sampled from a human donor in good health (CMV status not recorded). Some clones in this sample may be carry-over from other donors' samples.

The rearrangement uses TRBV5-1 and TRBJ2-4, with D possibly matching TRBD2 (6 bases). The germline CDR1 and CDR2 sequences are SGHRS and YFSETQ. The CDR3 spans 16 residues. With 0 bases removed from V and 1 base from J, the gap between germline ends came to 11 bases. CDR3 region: CASSLGGAGAKNIQYF. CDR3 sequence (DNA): TGCGCCAGCAGCTTGGGCGGGGCAGGGGCCAAAAACATTCAGTACTTC. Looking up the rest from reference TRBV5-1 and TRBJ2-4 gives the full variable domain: KAGVTQTPRYLIKTRGQQVTLSCSPISGHRSVSWYQQTPGQGLQFLFEYFSETQRNKGNFPGRFSGRQFSNSRSEMNVSTLELGDSALYLCASSLGGAGAKNIQYFGAGTRLSVL.

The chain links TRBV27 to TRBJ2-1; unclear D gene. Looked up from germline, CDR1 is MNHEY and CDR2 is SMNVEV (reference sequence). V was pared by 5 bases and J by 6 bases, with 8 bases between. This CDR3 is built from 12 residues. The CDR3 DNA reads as TGTGCCAGCAGTCTCACTACCAATGAGCAGTTCTTC. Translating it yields CASSLTTNEQFF.

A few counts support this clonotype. The CDR3 region has the DNA TGTGCCAGCAGTTTTAGGAGGATGGACACCGGGGAGCTGTTTTTT. It codes for CASSFRRMDTGELFF. The chain couples TRBV12-3 or TRBV12-4 to TRBJ2-2, with a weak D call TRBD2 (5 bases). Trimming took off 3 bases at V and 3 bases at J, with 11 bases between the two ends. The CDR3 totals 15 residues.

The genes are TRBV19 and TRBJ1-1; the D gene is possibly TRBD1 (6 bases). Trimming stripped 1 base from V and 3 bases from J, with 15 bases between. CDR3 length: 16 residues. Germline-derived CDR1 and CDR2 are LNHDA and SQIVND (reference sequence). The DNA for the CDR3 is TGTGCCAGTAGTATAGCTTCAGGGGCGTCGGACACTGAAGCTTTCTTT. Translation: CASSIASGASDTEAFF.

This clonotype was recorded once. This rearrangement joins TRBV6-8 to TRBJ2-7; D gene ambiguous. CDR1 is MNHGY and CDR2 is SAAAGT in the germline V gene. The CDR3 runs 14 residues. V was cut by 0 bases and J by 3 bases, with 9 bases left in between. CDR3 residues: CASSYSRPGYEQYF. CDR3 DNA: TGTGCCAGCAGTTACTCCCGGCCCGGCTACGAGCAGTACTTC.

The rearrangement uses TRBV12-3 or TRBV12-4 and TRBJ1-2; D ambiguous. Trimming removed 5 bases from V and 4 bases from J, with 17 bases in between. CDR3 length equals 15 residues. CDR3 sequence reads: CASSVPWGMAYGYTF. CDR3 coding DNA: TGTGCCAGCAGTGTCCCTTGGGGTATGGCCTATGGCTACACCTTC.

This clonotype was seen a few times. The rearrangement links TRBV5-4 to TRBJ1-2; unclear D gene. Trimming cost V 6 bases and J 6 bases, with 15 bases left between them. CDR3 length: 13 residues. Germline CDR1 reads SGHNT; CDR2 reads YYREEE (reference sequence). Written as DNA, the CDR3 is TGTGCCAGCACCGTACAGCCTTTCGATGGCTACACCTTC. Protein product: CASTVQPFDGYTF.

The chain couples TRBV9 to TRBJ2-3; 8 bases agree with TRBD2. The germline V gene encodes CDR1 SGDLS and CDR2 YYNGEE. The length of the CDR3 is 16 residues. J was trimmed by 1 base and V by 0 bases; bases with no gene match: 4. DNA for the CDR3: TGTGCCAGCAGCGTAGTCCGGGGGGGAGGCACAGATACGCAGTATTTT. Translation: CASSVVRGGGTDTQYF.

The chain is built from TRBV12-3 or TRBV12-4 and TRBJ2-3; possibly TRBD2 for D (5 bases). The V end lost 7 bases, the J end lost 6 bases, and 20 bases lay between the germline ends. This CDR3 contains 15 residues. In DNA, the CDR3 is TGTGCCAGCACAACGGGGAGCGGACCCCCGGATACGCAGTATTTT. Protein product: CASTTGSGPPDTQYF.